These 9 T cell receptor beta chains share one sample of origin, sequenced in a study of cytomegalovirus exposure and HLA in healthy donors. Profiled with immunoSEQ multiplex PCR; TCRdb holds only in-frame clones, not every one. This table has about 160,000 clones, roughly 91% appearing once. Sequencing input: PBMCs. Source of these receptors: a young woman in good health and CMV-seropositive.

CDR3 nucleotide sequence: TGTGCCAGTAGAAACAGTCCAGGACTAGCGGGAGAGTACGAGCAGTACTTC. Its protein is CASRNSPGLAGEYEQYF. The chain combines TRBV19 with TRBJ2-7, with 13 nucleotides matching TRBD2. CDR3 length: 17 residues. The V segment lost 6 bases and the J segment 4 bases; nucleotides outside the gene matches: 12. The V gene's germline CDR1 is LNHDA and CDR2 SQIVND (reference sequence).

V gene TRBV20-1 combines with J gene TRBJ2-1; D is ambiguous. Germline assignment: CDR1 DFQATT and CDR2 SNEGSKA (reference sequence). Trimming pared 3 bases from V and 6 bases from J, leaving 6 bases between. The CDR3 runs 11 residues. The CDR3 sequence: CSASDINEQFF. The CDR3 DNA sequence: TGCAGTGCTAGTGACATCAATGAGCAGTTCTTC.

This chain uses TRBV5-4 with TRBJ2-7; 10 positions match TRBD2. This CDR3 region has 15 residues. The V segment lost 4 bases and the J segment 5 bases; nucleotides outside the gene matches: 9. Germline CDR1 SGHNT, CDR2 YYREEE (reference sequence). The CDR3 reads CASSRPSSGSNEQYF. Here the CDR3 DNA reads TGTGCCAGCAGCCGGCCCTCTAGCGGGAGCAACGAGCAGTACTTC.

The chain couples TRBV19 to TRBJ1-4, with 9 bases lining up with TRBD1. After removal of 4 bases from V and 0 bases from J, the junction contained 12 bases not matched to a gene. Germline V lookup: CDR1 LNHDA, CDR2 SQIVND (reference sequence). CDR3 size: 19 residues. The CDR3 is CASSRFSGTGIATNEKLFF. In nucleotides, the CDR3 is TGTGCCAGTAGTAGATTCTCCGGGACAGGGATTGCAACTAATGAAAAACTGTTTTTT.

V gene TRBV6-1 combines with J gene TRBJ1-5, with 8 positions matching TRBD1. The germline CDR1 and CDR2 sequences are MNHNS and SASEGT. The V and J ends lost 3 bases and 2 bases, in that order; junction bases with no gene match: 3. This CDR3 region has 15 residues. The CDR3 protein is CASSETGVGNQPQHF. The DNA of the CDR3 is TGTGCCAGCAGTGAGACAGGGGTCGGCAATCAGCCCCAGCATTTT.

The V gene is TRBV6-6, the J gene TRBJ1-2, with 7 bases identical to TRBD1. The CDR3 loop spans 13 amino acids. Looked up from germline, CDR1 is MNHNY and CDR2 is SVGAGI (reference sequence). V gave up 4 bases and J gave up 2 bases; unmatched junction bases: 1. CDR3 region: CASSLQGNYGYTF. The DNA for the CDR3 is TGTGCCAGCAGTTTACAGGGGAACTATGGCTACACCTTC.

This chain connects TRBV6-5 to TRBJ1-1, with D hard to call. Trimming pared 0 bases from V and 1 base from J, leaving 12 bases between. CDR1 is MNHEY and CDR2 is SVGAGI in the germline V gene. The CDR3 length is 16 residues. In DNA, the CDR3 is TGTGCCAGCAGTTACTCCAGGAACCGACAGAACACTGAAGCTTTCTTT. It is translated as CASSYSRNRQNTEAFF.

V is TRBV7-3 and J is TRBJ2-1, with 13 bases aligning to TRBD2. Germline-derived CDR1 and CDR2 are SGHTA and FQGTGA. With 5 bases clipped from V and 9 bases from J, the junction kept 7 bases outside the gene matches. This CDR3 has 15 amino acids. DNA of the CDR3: TGTGCCAGCAGCCGCACTAGCGGGAGGGCTGGTGAGCAGTTCTTC. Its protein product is CASSRTSGRAGEQFF.

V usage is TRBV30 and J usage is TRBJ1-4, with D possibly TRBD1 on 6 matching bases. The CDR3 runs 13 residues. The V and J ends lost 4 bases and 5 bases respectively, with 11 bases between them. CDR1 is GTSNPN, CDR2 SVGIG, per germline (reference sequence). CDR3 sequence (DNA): TGTGCCTGGACCCCAGGGGACAATGAAAAACTGTTTTTT. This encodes CAWTPGDNEKLFF.